This TCR beta chain was retrieved from a study of blood T cells in healthy people across ages. This CDR3 comprises 15 residues. Germline assignment: CDR1 MGHRA and CDR2 YSYEKL. With a J-beta primer mix and a sample-barcoded 5' primer, a second PCR ran roughly 6 to 11 cycles. Each of the cDNA molecules was tagged by a template-switch adaptor with 12 random nucleotides. TCRdb called the 5' RACE reads again in MiXCR, with one record for every CDR3 protein. Of about a million distinct CDR3 sequences listed, around 54% are singletons. Study conclusions and caveats: More naive CD4+ cells and higher diversity were found in long-lived than in aged donors. Reliance upon unsorted PBMCs precluded definitive naive versus antigen-experienced comparison.

This clonotype has a single count. Its antigen remains unknown. The junction does not match germline at one end; this may be a read error. The receptor's source is a woman aged 60-75 years in good health. V usage is TRBV4-1 and J usage is TRBJ1-4, with a possible D match to TRBD1 (5 bases). Material for sequencing was blood. The CDR3 region is CASSQDGTVNEKPFF. The CDR3 DNA reads as TGCGCCAGCAGCCAAGACGGGACGGTCAATGAAAAACCGTTTTTT.